This paragraph reports one T cell receptor (beta chain). Its antigen is unidentified. There were healthy Caucasian individuals from Russia, aged roughly 6 to 100, serving as donors. Next came a second PCR, run for roughly 6 to 11 cycles, which used a sample-barcoded 5' primer along with a J-beta primer mix. All cDNA molecules were each tagged by a template-switch adaptor with 12 random nucleotides. TCRdb ran MiXCR on the 5' RACE reads and lists one entry per CDR3 protein. The table lists more than 1,400,000 distinct CDR3 sequences, about 40% of them singletons. The CDR3 is made up of 13 amino acids. Germline V gene sequence: CDR1 KGHDR, CDR2 SFDVKD. Between the trimmed V and J ends, which lost 1 base and 14 bases, there was a span of 11 bases. The data were obtained in a study of blood T cells in healthy people across ages. General study results and limits: Naive T cell percentage by flow cytometry tracked strongly with beta diversity.

The clonotype was recovered from a woman between 18 and 29 years old in good health. V and J are TRBV24-1 and TRBJ1-6; no clear D gene. Sample: blood. CDR3 amino acids: CATSDLSACTLHF. The CDR3 DNA sequence: TGTGCCACCAGTGATTTATCAGCTTGCACCCTCCACTTT.